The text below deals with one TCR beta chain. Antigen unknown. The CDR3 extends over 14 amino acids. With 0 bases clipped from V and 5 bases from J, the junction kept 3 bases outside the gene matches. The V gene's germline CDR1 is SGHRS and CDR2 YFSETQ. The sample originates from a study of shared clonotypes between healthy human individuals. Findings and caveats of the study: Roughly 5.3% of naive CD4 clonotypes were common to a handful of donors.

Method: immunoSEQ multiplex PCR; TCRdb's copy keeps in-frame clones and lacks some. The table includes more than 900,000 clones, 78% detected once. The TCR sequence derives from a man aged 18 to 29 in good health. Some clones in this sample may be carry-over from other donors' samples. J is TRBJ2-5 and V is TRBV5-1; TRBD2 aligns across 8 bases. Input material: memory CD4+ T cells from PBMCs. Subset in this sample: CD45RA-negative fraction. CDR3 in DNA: TGCGCCAGCAGCTTGGTACGGGAGGGGGAGACCCAGTACTTC. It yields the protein CASSLVREGETQYF.